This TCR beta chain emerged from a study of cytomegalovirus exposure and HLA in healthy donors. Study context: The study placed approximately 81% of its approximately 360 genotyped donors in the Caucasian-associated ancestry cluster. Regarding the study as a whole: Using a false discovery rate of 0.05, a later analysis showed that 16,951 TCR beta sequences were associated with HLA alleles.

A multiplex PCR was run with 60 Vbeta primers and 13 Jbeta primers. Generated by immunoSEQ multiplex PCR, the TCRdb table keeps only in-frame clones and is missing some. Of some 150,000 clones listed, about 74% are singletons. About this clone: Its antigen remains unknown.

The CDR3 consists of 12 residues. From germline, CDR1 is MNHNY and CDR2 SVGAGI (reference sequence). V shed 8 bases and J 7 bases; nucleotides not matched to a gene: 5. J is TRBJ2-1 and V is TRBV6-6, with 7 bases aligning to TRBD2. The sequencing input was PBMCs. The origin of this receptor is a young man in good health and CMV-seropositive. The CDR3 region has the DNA TGTGCCAGCTGGGAGGGCGGTAATGAGCAGTTCTTC. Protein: CASWEGGNEQFF.